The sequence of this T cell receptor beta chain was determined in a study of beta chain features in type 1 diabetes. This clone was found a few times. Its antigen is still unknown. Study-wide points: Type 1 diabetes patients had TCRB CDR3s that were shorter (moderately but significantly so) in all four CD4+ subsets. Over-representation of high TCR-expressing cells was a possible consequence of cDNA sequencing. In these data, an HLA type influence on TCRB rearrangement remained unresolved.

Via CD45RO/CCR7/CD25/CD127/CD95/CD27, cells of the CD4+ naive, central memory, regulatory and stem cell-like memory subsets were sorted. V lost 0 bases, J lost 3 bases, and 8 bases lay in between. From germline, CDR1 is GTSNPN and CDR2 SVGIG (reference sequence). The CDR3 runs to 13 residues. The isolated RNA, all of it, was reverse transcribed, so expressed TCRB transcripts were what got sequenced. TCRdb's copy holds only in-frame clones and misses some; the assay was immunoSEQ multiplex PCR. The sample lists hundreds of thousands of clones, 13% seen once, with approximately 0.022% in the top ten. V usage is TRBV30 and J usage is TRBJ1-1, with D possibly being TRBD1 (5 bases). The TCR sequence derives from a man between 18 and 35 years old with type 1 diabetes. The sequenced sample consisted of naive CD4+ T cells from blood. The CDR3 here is CAWSVGPYTEAFF. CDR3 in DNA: TGTGCCTGGAGTGTGGGGCCCTACACTGAAGCTTTCTTT.